Presented here are 13 T cell receptor beta chains from one specimen sequenced in a study of shared clonotypes between healthy human individuals. Sequencing used immunoSEQ multiplex PCR; TCRdb keeps in-frame clones, though not all of them. There are about 690,000 clones in the sample; around 91% occur only once, and 30% to 35% lies in the top ten. Specimen: memory CD8+ T cells from PBMCs. As to subset: CD45RO+ cells pooled with CCR7-negative TemRA cells. The receptor set was obtained from a man younger than 35 in good health. Some clones in this sample may be carry-over from other donors' samples.

The V and J genes are TRBV19 and TRBJ2-2; 7 nucleotides align to TRBD2. Germline V CDR1 and CDR2: LNHDA, SQIVND (reference sequence). The V segment lost 10 bases and the J segment 6 bases; nucleotides outside the gene matches: 8. The CDR3 covers 13 residues. The CDR3 region has the DNA TGTGCCACTCGGACTAGTTACTCCGGGGAGCTGTTTTTT. The encoded protein is CATRTSYSGELFF. The full variable domain, in which reference TRBV19 and TRBJ2-2 provide the parts outside the CDR3, is DGGITQSPKYLFRKEGQNVTLSCEQNLNHDAMYWYRQDPGQGLRLIYYSQIVNDFQKGDIAEGYSVSREKKESFPLTVTSAQKNPTAFYLCATRTSYSGELFFGEGSRLTVL.

The chain couples TRBV23-1 to TRBJ1-1; D is perhaps TRBD1 (5 bases). TRBV23-1 counts as an open reading frame of uncertain function. The CDR3 spans 16 residues. V dropped 2 bases and J dropped 2 bases, with 15 bases sitting between them. As DNA, the CDR3 is TGCGCCAGCAGTCAAGTTATCGCAGGGCCCAACACTGAAGCTTTCTTT. Amino acid sequence: CASSQVIAGPNTEAFF.

In this sample, this clone turned up once. The chain joins TRBV19 to TRBJ2-4; D may match TRBD1 or TRBD2 (5 bases each). Trimming cost V 3 bases and J 6 bases, with 12 bases left between them. The CDR3 runs 14 residues. In germline, CDR1 is LNHDA, CDR2 SQIVND (reference sequence). CDR3 sequence: CASSIGGPLNIQYF. The CDR3 DNA follows: TGTGCCAGTAGTATTGGGGGACCCTTAAACATTCAGTACTTC. The full variable domain, its missing parts supplied by reference TRBV19 and TRBJ2-4, is DGGITQSPKYLFRKEGQNVTLSCEQNLNHDAMYWYRQDPGQGLRLIYYSQIVNDFQKGDIAEGYSVSREKKESFPLTVTSAQKNPTAFYLCASSIGGPLNIQYFGAGTRLSVL.

This clone was seen just once. The chain couples TRBV9 to TRBJ2-5; D possibly corresponds to TRBD2 (6 bases). V dropped 3 bases and J dropped 5 bases, with 17 bases sitting between them. Looked up from germline, CDR1 is SGDLS and CDR2 is YYNGEE. The CDR3 has 15 residues. Here the CDR3 reads CASSEGGGEGETQYF. The DNA for the CDR3 is TGTGCCAGCAGCGAGGGAGGCGGGGAAGGGGAGACCCAGTACTTC.

The chain joins TRBV4-1 to TRBJ2-7; D is possibly TRBD1 or TRBD2 (6 bases each). This CDR3 is 15 amino acids long. CDR1 MGHRA and CDR2 YSYEKL come from the germline V gene. Trimming left V 3 bases short and J 3 bases short, with 15 bases between. In DNA form, the CDR3 reads TGCGCCAGCAGCCACCGAGCGGAGGGGGGCTACGAGCAGTACTTC. It yields the protein CASSHRAEGGYEQYF.

This chain connects TRBV4-2 to TRBJ2-7, with 9 bases lining up with TRBD2. The CDR3 runs to 15 residues. V dropped 0 bases and J dropped 6; count of bases not matched to a gene: 6. The germline gives CDR1 LGHNA, CDR2 YNFKEQ. This CDR3 reads CASSQDGLASSEQYF. DNA for the CDR3: TGTGCCAGCAGCCAAGATGGACTAGCGTCGTCCGAGCAGTACTTC.

This clone turned up a few times. The chain is built from TRBV4-1 and TRBJ1-5; D ambiguous. CDR3 size: 14 residues. The V end lost 6 bases, the J end lost 4 bases, and 13 bases lay between the germline ends. Germline CDR1 is MGHRA and CDR2 is YSYEKL. This CDR3 is CASRATDSNQPQHF. The CDR3 DNA reads TGCGCCAGCAGGGCGACCGATTCAAATCAGCCCCAGCATTTT.

This chain links TRBV4-2 with TRBJ2-1; D not resolved. This CDR3 contains 13 residues. CDR1 LGHNA and CDR2 YNFKEQ come from the germline V gene. Trimming stripped 4 bases from V and 8 bases from J, with 12 bases between. DNA for the CDR3: TGTGCCAGCAGCCGCCCTCCAGATTATGAGCAGTTCTTC. Its translation is CASSRPPDYEQFF.

This clone has just one count. V usage is TRBV4-3 and J usage is TRBJ2-2; no clear D gene. CDR3 length equals 13 residues. Germline V gene data show CDR1 as LGHNA and CDR2 as YSLEER. The V gene lost 3 bases and the J gene lost 6 bases, with 8 bases spanning the gap. The CDR3 DNA sequence: TGCGCCAGCAGCCAGAAATTCGCCGGGGAGCTGTTTTTT. It yields the protein CASSQKFAGELFF.

The CDR3 region has the DNA TGTGCCAGCAGGTTAACCGGGACCTGGGATGAGCAGTACTTC. As protein: CASRLTGTWDEQYF. The chain uses TRBV6-5 and TRBJ2-7; the D gene could be TRBD1 or TRBD2 (5 bases each). V dropped 6 bases and J dropped 7 bases, with 19 bases sitting between them. The CDR3 is 14 amino acids. In germline, CDR1 is MNHEY, CDR2 SVGAGI.

The chain recombines TRBV6-1 with TRBJ2-7; possibly TRBD1 for D (5 bases). Germline CDR1 MNHNS, CDR2 SASEGT. V lost 2 bases to trimming and J lost 4 bases, with 18 bases between them. This CDR3 region has 16 residues. CDR3 DNA sequence: TGTGCCAGCAGTGAACCGTCAAGGGGTACCGCTTACGAGCAGTACTTC. Residues: CASSEPSRGTAYEQYF.

The chain couples TRBV6-1 to TRBJ1-2; 7 bases match TRBD1. The CDR3 extends over 14 amino acids. Germline V CDR1 and CDR2: MNHNS, SASEGT. Losses at the gene ends were 7 bases for V and 3 bases for J; bases not matched to a gene: 8. CDR3: CASIDVDRDYGYTF. CDR3 coding DNA: TGTGCCAGCATCGACGTCGACAGGGACTATGGCTACACCTTC.

This clone was detected only once. Other nucleotide sequences from this sample produce the same CDR3. The V gene is TRBV5-6, the J gene TRBJ1-2, with 9 bases that match TRBD1. Germline CDR1 SGHDT, CDR2 YYEEEE. This CDR3 spans 14 amino acids. The V gene end was trimmed by 4 bases and the J gene end by 5 bases; junction bases not matched to a gene: 6. CDR3 protein: CASSPGTGSYGYTF. CDR3 in DNA: TGTGCCAGCAGCCCCGGGACAGGGAGTTATGGCTACACCTTC.